One and the same sample provided the 27 T cell receptor beta chains below, sequenced in a study of control samples from healthy donors and cancer patients. Profiling relied on immunoSEQ multiplex PCR, and the TCRdb table lists in-frame clones only, not all of them. Among over 200,000 clones listed, roughly 87% were seen once. What was sequenced was PBMCs. These receptors originate from a woman aged 60 to 75 with lung cancer.

The chain carries TRBV12-3 or TRBV12-4 and TRBJ2-3; D gene ambiguous. The length of the CDR3 is 12 residues. The V end lost 6 bases, the J end lost 7 bases, and 11 bases lay between the germline ends. The CDR3 loop reads CASSPDGNTQYF. CDR3 DNA sequence: TGTGCCAGCAGCCCGGACGGAAATACGCAGTATTTT.

The chain recombines TRBV9 with TRBJ1-2; 8 bases align to TRBD1. The germline V gene encodes CDR1 SGDLS and CDR2 YYNGEE. This CDR3 is 15 amino acids long. V shed 4 bases and J 7 bases; nucleotides not matched to a gene: 12. CDR3 in DNA: TGTGCCAGCAGCTCCTCGACAGGGGTTGGCGTTGGCTACACCTTC. Its protein product is CASSSSTGVGVGYTF.

CDR3 bases: TGTGCCAGCAGTTTTTTTGGACAGAGCTCCTACAATGAGCAGTTCTTC. This sequence encodes CASSFFGQSSYNEQFF. This chain joins TRBV28 and TRBJ2-1; the D gene is possibly TRBD1 (6 bases). Germline lookup yields CDR1 MDHEN and CDR2 SYDVKM. V was shortened by 3 bases and J by 0 bases, with 12 bases between the two germline ends. The CDR3 runs 16 residues. The full variable domain, completed using reference TRBV28 and TRBJ2-1, is DVKVTQSSRYLVKRTGEKVFLECVQDMDHENMFWYRQDPGLGLRLIYFSYDVKMKEKGDIPEGYSVSREKKERFSLILESASTNQTSMYLCASSFFGQSSYNEQFFGPGTRLTVL.

This clone was seen only once. This chain joins TRBV6-1 and TRBJ2-4, with no clear D. CDR3 length: 14 residues. Trimming shortened V by 2 bases and J by 8 bases, and 13 bases separated the two germline ends. CDR1 MNHNS and CDR2 SASEGT come from the germline V gene. CDR3: CASSETLGPDIQYF. The CDR3 nucleotides read TGTGCCAGCAGTGAAACCCTTGGACCCGACATTCAGTACTTC.

The rearrangement links TRBV7-2 to TRBJ1-2; no clear D gene. Germline V gives CDR1 SGHTA, CDR2 FQGNSA. The V and J ends lost 7 bases and 4 bases respectively, with 19 bases between them. The CDR3 has 15 amino acids. CDR3 nucleotide sequence: TGTGCCAGCACCGTTGGCCCTATTTTAAGCTATGGCTACACCTTC. It translates to CASTVGPILSYGYTF.

For the CDR3, the DNA is TGTGCCAGCAGTTTGGCGGTTGGGAGGAGCAACTATGGCTACACCTTC. Residues: CASSLAVGRSNYGYTF. The J gene is TRBJ1-2, the V gene TRBV6-5, with D hard to call. This CDR3 has 16 amino acids. Trimming removed 4 bases from V and 2 bases from J, with 17 bases in between. CDR1 is MNHEY and CDR2 is SVGAGI in the germline V gene.

The genes are TRBV4-2 and TRBJ2-7; the D is unclear. V lost 0 bases and J 2 bases, leaving 11 bases between the germline ends. The CDR3 contains 15 residues. Germline-derived CDR1 and CDR2 are LGHNA and YNFKEQ. In DNA form, the CDR3 reads TGTGCCAGCAGCCAAGATTTAGAGTCCCCCTACGAGCAGTACTTC. Translation gives CASSQDLESPYEQYF.

This chain links TRBV4-2 with TRBJ1-3, with D hard to call. This CDR3 is built from 19 residues. V lost 1 base and J 4 bases, leaving 23 bases between the germline ends. Germline V lookup: CDR1 LGHNA, CDR2 YNFKEQ. DNA of the CDR3: TGTGCCAGCAGCCAAGCCGGTGCCGAGGCAGGAGGCTCAGGAAACACCATATATTTT. This codes for CASSQAGAEAGGSGNTIYF.

The J gene is TRBJ2-7, the V gene TRBV9, with D uncertain. V was shortened by 1 base and J by 0 bases, with 5 bases between the two germline ends. The CDR3 length is 13 residues. CDR1 is SGDLS, CDR2 YYNGEE, per germline. CDR3 DNA: TGTGCCAGCAGCGTAAGTGACTCCTACGAGCAGTACTTC. This sequence encodes CASSVSDSYEQYF.

This chain uses TRBV27 with TRBJ2-1; D unresolved. The CDR3 spans 14 residues. V was trimmed by 6 bases and J by 1 base, leaving 10 bases between them. Germline V gives CDR1 MNHEY, CDR2 SMNVEV (reference sequence). CDR3 protein: CASRSPGSYNEQFF. In DNA, the CDR3 is TGTGCCAGCAGATCCCCGGGTTCCTACAATGAGCAGTTCTTC.

The chain is built from TRBV30 and TRBJ2-7, with 9 nucleotides matching TRBD1. The CDR3 totals 15 residues. The germline V gene has CDR1 GTSNPN and CDR2 SVGIG (reference sequence). With V trimmed by 7 bases and J by 4 bases, 14 bases remained unmatched. Written as DNA, the CDR3 is TGTGCCTCCGGACAGGGGCTAGGGGGGATGTACGAGCAGTACTTC. Residues: CASGQGLGGMYEQYF. The full variable domain, its missing parts supplied by reference TRBV30 and TRBJ2-7, is SQTIHQWPATLVQPVGSPLSLECTVEGTSNPNLYWYRQAAGRGLQLLFYSVGIGQISSEVPQNLSASRPQDRQFILSSKKLLLSDSGFYLCASGQGLGGMYEQYFGPGTRLTVT.

The chain carries TRBV9 and TRBJ2-1; D possibly corresponds to TRBD2 (7 bases). Looked up from germline, CDR1 is SGDLS and CDR2 is YYNGEE. Trimming pared 4 bases from V and 0 bases from J, leaving 20 bases between. This CDR3 comprises 18 residues. CDR3 DNA: TGTGCCAGCAGCCCCACTCTGCACCGGGGGGCCTCCTACAATGAGCAGTTCTTC. Its translation: CASSPTLHRGASYNEQFF. Drawing the rest from reference TRBV9 and TRBJ2-1, the complete variable domain is DSGVTQTPKHLITATGQRVTLRCSPRSGDLSVYWYQQSLDQGLQFLIQYYNGEERAKGNILERFSAQQFPDLHSELNLSSLELGDSALYFCASSPTLHRGASYNEQFFGPGTRLTVL.

V usage is TRBV5-4 and J usage is TRBJ1-3; 7 nucleotides match TRBD1. The CDR3 is 16 amino acids. Trimming removed 3 bases from V and 0 bases from J; junction bases left unmatched: 6. From germline, CDR1 is SGHNT and CDR2 YYREEE (reference sequence). The CDR3 spells CASSYGQARSGNTIYF. The DNA of the CDR3 is TGTGCCAGCAGCTATGGACAGGCCCGCTCTGGAAACACCATATATTTT.

The chain joins TRBV11-2 to TRBJ2-1; 11 nucleotides match TRBD2. CDR3 length: 15 residues. Trimming took 4 bases from V and 8 from J; bases not matched to a gene: 7. The germline gives CDR1 SGHAT, CDR2 FQNNGV. The CDR3 DNA reads as TGTGCCAGCAGCTCCATAGCGGGGGGGCCTGATGAGCAGTTCTTC. It encodes CASSSIAGGPDEQFF. The complete variable domain, with remaining parts taken from reference TRBV11-2 and TRBJ2-1, reads EAGVAQSPRYKIIEKRQSVAFWCNPISGHATLYWYQQILGQGPKLLIQFQNNGVVDDSQLPKDRFSAERLKGVDSTLKIQPAKLEDSAVYLCASSSIAGGPDEQFFGPGTRLTVL.

This chain joins TRBV5-4 and TRBJ2-5, with a weak D call TRBD1 (7 bases). The CDR3 is 15 residues long. Germline values: CDR1 SGHNT, CDR2 YYREEE (reference sequence). V dropped 4 bases and J dropped 3 bases, with 16 bases sitting between them. The CDR3 DNA reads TGTGCCAGCAGCCAGGGGGGCAGGGGAGAAGAGACCCAGTACTTC. Residues: CASSQGGRGEETQYF. The whole variable domain, filled in from reference TRBV5-4 and TRBJ2-5, reads ETGVTQSPTHLIKTRGQQVTLRCSSQSGHNTVSWYQQALGQGPQFIFQYYREEENGRGNFPPRFSGLQFPNYSSELNVNALELDDSALYLCASSQGGRGEETQYFGPGTRLLVL.

The chain recombines TRBV6-2 or TRBV6-3 with TRBJ2-1, with 8 bases matching TRBD1. Germline V gene data show CDR1 as MNHEY and CDR2 as SVGEGT. V trimming: 3 bases; J trimming: 7 bases; junction bases outside the gene matches: 8. This CDR3 is 15 amino acids long. The CDR3, as DNA: TGTGCCAGCAGTTATGACGGACAGGGTTCGAATGAGCAGTTCTTC. Protein: CASSYDGQGSNEQFF.

This clone was detected a few times. This chain uses TRBV5-1 with TRBJ2-3; D is perhaps TRBD2 (6 bases). Germline V lookup: CDR1 SGHRS, CDR2 YFSETQ. The CDR3 runs to 15 residues. V shed 4 bases and J shed 2 bases, with 14 bases lying between them. CDR3 loop: CASSLDSGPTDTQYF. CDR3 coding DNA: TGCGCCAGCAGCCTAGACAGCGGGCCCACAGATACGCAGTATTTT. Based on the CDR3 plus reference TRBV5-1 and TRBJ2-3, the full variable domain is KAGVTQTPRYLIKTRGQQVTLSCSPISGHRSVSWYQQTPGQGLQFLFEYFSETQRNKGNFPGRFSGRQFSNSRSEMNVSTLELGDSALYLCASSLDSGPTDTQYFGPGTRLTVL.

The V and J genes are TRBV9 and TRBJ2-3; no clear D gene. The germline V gene has CDR1 SGDLS and CDR2 YYNGEE. Trimming took 0 bases from V and 5 from J, leaving 7 bases between them. This CDR3 contains 13 residues. CDR3 coding DNA: TGTGCCAGCAGCGTAGCCCCTAGAGATACGCAGTATTTT. This codes for CASSVAPRDTQYF.

This sequence joins TRBV7-3 and TRBJ2-6; no reliable D call. The CDR3 is 15 amino acids. V was pared by 5 bases and J by 0 bases, with 8 bases between. Per the germline V gene, CDR1 is SGHTA and CDR2 is FQGTGA. The CDR3 loop reads CASSPPSSGANVLTF. The CDR3 DNA reads TGTGCCAGCAGCCCGCCCTCCTCTGGGGCCAACGTCCTGACTTTC.

The chain joins TRBV10-3 to TRBJ1-6, with D possibly TRBD1 on 5 matching bases. V was shortened by 7 bases and J by 5 bases, with 18 bases between the two germline ends. This CDR3 is 16 amino acids long. Germline CDR1 ENHRY, CDR2 SYGVKD. In nucleotides, the CDR3 is TGTGCCATCAAGCGGGGCACGGGTCGGAATAATTCACCCCTCCACTTT. It encodes CAIKRGTGRNNSPLHF.

The chain links TRBV11-2 to TRBJ2-5; tentatively, D is TRBD1 (6 bases). In germline, CDR1 is SGHAT, CDR2 FQNNGV. The CDR3 sequence is 12 residues long. Trimming stripped 1 base from V and 7 bases from J, with 7 bases between. CDR3 sequence reads: CASSLGGGTQYF. DNA for the CDR3: TGTGCCAGCAGCTTAGGAGGGGGGACCCAGTACTTC.

The chain employs TRBV19 and TRBJ2-3, with a weak D call TRBD1 (7 bases). The CDR3 is 19 residues long. V was shortened by 0 bases and J by 4 bases, with 23 bases between the two germline ends. Per germline, CDR1 LNHDA and CDR2 SQIVND (reference sequence). DNA of the CDR3: TGTGCCAGTAGTATAGATGGGAGGTCCCACGGCAGGGGGGCAGATACGCAGTATTTT. Its translation is CASSIDGRSHGRGADTQYF.

The chain employs TRBV5-1 and TRBJ2-1; TRBD2 matches at 9 bases. CDR3 length: 12 amino acids. V shed 7 bases and J 9 bases; nucleotides not matched to a gene: 5. Germline V gene sequence: CDR1 SGHRS, CDR2 YFSETQ. CDR3 coding DNA: TGCGCCAGCTCTCCTAGCGGGGTTGAGCAGTTCTTC. Translation gives CASSPSGVEQFF.

The chain carries TRBV13 and TRBJ2-5; D not resolved. Germline V gene data show CDR1 as PRHDT and CDR2 as FYEKMQ (reference sequence). CDR3 size: 14 residues. V shed 0 bases and J shed 0 bases, with 5 bases lying between them. CDR3 in amino acids: CASSLGRDQETQYF. The CDR3 DNA is TGTGCCAGCAGCTTAGGTCGTGACCAAGAGACCCAGTACTTC.

The rearrangement links TRBV18 to TRBJ1-1, with D perhaps TRBD1 (6 bases). The CDR3 is 15 residues long. V lost 3 bases, J lost 11 bases, and 22 bases lay in between. Germline V lookup: CDR1 KGHSH, CDR2 LQKENI. The CDR3 loop reads CASSPPAHGGPRAFF. The CDR3 nucleotides read TGTGCCAGCTCACCCCCGGCCCACGGGGGGCCCCGTGCTTTCTTT. Based on the CDR3 plus reference TRBV18 and TRBJ1-1, the full variable domain is NAGVMQNPRHLVRRRGQEARLRCSPMKGHSHVYWYRQLPEEGLKFMVYLQKENIIDESGMPKERFSAEFPKEGPSILRIQQVVRGDSAAYFCASSPPAHGGPRAFFGQGTRLTVV.

This clone was picked up a small number of times. The same CDR3 is also encoded by other DNA sequences in this sample. This chain uses TRBV7-3 with TRBJ2-3; 10 nucleotides align to TRBD2. Germline lookup yields CDR1 SGHTA and CDR2 FQGTGA. The ends lost 5 bases at V and 0 bases at J; junction bases unmatched: 2. The CDR3 consists of 15 residues. CDR3 coding DNA: TGTGCCAGCAGCCGACTAGCGGGCAGCACAGATACGCAGTATTTT. Amino acid sequence: CASSRLAGSTDTQYF.

The chain joins TRBV13 to TRBJ2-2, with D possibly matching TRBD2 (6 bases). V lost 5 bases and J lost 3, with 7 bases in between. This CDR3 has 13 residues. Per germline, CDR1 PRHDT and CDR2 FYEKMQ (reference sequence). This chain's CDR3 is CASSTGDTGELFF. The CDR3 DNA follows: TGTGCCAGCAGCACGGGGGACACCGGGGAGCTGTTTTTT.